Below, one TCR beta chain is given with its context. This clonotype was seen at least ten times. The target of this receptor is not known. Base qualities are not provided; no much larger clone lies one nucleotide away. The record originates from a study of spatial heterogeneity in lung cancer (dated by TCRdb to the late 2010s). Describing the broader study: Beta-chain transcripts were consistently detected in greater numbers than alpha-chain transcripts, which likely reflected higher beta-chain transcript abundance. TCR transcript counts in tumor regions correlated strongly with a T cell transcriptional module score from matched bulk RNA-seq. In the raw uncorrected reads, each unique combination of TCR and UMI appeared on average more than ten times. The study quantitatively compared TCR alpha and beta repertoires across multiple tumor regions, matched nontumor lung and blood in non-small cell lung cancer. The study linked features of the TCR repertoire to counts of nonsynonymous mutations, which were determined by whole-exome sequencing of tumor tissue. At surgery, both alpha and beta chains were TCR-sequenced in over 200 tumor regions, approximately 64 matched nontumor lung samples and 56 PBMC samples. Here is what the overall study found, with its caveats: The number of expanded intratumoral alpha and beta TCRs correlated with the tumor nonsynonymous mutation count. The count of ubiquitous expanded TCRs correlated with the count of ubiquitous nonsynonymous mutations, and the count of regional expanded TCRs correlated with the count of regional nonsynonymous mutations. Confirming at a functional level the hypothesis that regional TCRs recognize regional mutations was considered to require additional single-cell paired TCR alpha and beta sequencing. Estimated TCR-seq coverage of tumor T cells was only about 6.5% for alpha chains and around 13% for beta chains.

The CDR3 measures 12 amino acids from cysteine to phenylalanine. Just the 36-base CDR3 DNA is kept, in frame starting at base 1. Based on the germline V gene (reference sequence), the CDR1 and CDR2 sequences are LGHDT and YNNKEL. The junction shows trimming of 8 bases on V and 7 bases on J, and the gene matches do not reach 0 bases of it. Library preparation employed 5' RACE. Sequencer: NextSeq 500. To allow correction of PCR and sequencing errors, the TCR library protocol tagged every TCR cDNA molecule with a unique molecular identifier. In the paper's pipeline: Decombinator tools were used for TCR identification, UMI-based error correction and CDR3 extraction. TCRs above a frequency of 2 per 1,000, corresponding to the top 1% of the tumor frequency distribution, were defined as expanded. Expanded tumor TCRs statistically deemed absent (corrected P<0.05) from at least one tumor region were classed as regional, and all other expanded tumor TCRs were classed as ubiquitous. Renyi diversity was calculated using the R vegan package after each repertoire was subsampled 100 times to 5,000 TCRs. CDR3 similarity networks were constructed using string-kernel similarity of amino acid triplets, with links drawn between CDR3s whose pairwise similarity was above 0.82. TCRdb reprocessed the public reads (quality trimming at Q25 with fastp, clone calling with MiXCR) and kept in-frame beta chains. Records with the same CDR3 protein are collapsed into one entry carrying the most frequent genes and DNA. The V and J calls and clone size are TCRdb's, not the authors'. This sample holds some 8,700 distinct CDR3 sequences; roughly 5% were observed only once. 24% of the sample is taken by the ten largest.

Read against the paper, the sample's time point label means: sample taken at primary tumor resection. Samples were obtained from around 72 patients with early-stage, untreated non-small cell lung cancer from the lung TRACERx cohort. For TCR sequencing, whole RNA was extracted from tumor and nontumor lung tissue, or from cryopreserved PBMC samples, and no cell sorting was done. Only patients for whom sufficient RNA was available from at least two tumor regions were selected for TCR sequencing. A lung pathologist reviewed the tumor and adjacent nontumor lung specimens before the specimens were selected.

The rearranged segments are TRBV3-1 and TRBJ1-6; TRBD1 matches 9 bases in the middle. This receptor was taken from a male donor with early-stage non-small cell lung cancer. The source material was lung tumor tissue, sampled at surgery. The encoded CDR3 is CASGTGNSPLHF. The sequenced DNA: TGTGCCAGCGGGACAGGGAATTCACCCCTCCACTTT.